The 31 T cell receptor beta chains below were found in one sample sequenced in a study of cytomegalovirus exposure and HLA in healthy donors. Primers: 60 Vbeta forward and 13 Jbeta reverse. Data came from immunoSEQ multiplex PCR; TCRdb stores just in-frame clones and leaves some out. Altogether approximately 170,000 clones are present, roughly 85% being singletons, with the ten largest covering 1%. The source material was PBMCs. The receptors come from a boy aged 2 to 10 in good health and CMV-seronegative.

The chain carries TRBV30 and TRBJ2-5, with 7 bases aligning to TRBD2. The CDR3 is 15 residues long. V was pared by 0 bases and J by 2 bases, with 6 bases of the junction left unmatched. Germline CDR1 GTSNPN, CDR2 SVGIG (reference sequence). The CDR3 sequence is CAWSVGAGLQETQYF. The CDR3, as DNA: TGTGCCTGGAGTGTAGGAGCGGGGCTTCAAGAGACCCAGTACTTC.

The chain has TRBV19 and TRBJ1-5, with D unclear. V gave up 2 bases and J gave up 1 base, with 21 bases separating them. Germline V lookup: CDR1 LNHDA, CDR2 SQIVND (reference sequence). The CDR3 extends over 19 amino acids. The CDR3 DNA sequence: TGTGCCAGTAGTATAAGAGGGCAGCGGACGGCGACAAGCAATCAGCCCCAGCATTTT. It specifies CASSIRGQRTATSNQPQHF.

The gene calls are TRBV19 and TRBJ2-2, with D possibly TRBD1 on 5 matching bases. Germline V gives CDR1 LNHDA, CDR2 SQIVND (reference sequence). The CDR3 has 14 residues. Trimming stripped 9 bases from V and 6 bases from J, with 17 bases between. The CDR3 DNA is TGTGCCAGGGTCGGCCAGGGTTTCGCCGGGGAGCTGTTTTTT. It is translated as CARVGQGFAGELFF.

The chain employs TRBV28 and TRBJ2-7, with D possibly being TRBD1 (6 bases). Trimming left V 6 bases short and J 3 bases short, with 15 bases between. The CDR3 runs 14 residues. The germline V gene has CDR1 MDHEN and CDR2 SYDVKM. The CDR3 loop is CASSRTGTYYEQYF. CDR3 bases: TGTGCCAGCAGCAGAACCGGGACATACTACGAGCAGTACTTC.

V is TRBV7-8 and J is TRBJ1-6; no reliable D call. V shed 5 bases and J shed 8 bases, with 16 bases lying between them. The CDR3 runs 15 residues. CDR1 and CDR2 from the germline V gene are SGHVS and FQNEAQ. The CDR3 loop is CASSPDGVGDSPLHF. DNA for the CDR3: TGTGCCAGCAGCCCTGACGGGGTAGGAGATTCACCCCTCCACTTT.

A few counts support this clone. CDR3 sequence reads: CASSLARVSGGRKETQYF. The CDR3 DNA sequence: TGTGCCAGCAGCTTAGCGCGGGTTAGCGGGGGGCGAAAAGAGACCCAGTACTTC. The rearrangement joins TRBV7-8 to TRBJ2-5; 10 nucleotides line up with TRBD2. Germline V CDR1 and CDR2: SGHVS, FQNEAQ. The CDR3 is 18 amino acids. V lost 0 bases to trimming and J lost 3 bases; unmatched junction nucleotides: 10.

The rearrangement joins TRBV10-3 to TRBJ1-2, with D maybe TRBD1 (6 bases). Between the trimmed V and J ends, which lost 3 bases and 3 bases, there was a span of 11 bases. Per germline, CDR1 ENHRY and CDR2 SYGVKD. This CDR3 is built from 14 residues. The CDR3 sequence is CAISDSRTDYGYTF. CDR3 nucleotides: TGTGCCATCAGTGATTCGAGGACAGACTATGGCTACACCTTC.

In DNA, the CDR3 is TGTGCCAGCAGCTCCCTGACAGGGGTTGGTTCACCCCTCCACTTT. Translation gives CASSSLTGVGSPLHF. J is TRBJ1-6 and V is TRBV11-2, with 8 bases identical to TRBD1. Germline assignment: CDR1 SGHAT and CDR2 FQNNGV. This CDR3 spans 15 amino acids. V trimming: 4 bases; J trimming: 9 bases; junction bases outside the gene matches: 8.

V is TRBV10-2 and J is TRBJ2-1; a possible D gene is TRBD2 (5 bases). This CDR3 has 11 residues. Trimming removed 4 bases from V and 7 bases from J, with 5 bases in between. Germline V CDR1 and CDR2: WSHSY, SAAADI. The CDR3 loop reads CASSAGNEQFF. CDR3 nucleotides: TGCGCCAGCAGTGCGGGAAATGAGCAGTTCTTC.

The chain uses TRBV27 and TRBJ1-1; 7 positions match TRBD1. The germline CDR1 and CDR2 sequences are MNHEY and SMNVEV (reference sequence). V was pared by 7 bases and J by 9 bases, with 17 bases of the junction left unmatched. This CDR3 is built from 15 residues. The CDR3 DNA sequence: TGTGCCAGCAAGGGGACAGCTGGACTCTCCCAGAAAGCTTTCTTT. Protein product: CASKGTAGLSQKAFF.

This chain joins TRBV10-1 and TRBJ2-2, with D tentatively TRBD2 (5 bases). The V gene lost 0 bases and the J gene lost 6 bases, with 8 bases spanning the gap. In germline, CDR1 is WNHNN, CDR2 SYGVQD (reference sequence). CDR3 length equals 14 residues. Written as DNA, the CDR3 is TGCGCCAGCAGTGAGTCGAGGGTTGCCGGGGAGCTGTTTTTT. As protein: CASSESRVAGELFF.

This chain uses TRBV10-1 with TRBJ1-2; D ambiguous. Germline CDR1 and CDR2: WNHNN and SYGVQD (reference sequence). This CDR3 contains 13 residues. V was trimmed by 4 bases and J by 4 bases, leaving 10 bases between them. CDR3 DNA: TGCGCCAGCAGTGCCGGGATGAGCTATGGCTACACCTTC. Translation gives CASSAGMSYGYTF.

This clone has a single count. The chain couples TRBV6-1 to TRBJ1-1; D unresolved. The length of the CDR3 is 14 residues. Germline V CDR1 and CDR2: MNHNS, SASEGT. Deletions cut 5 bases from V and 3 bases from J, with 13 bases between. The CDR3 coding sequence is TGTGCCAGCAGTCCCCCCGGGAGATACACTGAAGCTTTCTTT. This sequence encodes CASSPPGRYTEAFF.

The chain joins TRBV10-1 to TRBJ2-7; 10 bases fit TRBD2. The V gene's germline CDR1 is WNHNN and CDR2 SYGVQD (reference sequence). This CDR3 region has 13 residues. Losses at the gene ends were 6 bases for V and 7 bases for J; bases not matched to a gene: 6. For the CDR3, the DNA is TGCGCCAGCAGCCCCGGACTAGCGGTTGAGCAGTACTTC. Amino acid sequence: CASSPGLAVEQYF.

DNA of the CDR3: TGTGTCAGAAGCTTCCTCTGTAGGGCGGGGGGGCCCTACGAGCAGTACGTC. Translation: CVRSFLCRAGGPYEQYV. The genes are TRBV7-5 and TRBJ2-7; TRBD2, the table's D call, lacks a check against the DNA. TRBV7-5 is designated a pseudogene. The CDR3 totals 17 residues.

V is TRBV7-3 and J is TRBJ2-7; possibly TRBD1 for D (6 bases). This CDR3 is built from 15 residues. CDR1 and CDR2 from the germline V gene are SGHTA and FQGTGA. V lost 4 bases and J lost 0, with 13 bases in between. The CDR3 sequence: CASSSGPDSSYEQYF. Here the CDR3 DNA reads TGTGCCAGCAGCTCCGGCCCGGACAGCTCCTACGAGCAGTACTTC.

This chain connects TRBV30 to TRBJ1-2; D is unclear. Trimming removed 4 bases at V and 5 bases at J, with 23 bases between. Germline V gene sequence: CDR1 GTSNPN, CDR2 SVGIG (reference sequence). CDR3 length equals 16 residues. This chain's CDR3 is CAWITPPEIGGYGYTF. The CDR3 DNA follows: TGTGCCTGGATTACCCCCCCCGAGATCGGCGGGTATGGCTACACCTTC.

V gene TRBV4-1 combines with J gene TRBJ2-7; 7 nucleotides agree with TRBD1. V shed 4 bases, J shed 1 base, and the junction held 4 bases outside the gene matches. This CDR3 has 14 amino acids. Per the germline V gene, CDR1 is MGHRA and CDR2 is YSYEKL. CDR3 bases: TGCGCCAGCAGCCTTCCGGGACAGTCCTACGAGCAGTACGTC. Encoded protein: CASSLPGQSYEQYV.

CDR3 amino acids: CASSEGDLNYGYTF. CDR3 DNA sequence: TGCGCCAGCAGTGAAGGGGATTTGAACTATGGCTACACCTTC. V usage is TRBV10-2 and J usage is TRBJ1-2, with a possible D match to TRBD1 (5 bases). V was clipped by 3 bases and J by 2 bases, with 10 bases between them. CDR3 length equals 14 residues. CDR1 and CDR2 from the germline V gene are WSHSY and SAAADI.

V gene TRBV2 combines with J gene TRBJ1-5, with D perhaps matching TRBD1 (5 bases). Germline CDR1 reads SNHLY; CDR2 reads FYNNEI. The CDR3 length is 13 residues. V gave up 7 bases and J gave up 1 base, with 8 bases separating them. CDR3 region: CASTGSSNQPQHF. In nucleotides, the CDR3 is TGTGCCAGCACAGGGTCGAGCAATCAGCCCCAGCATTTT.

DNA of the CDR3: TGTGCCAGCAGTTTGCGGCTAGCGGGAGGGTTCACCTACAATGAGCAGTTCTTC. Residues: CASSLRLAGGFTYNEQFF. The chain joins TRBV27 to TRBJ2-1; the match to TRBD2 covers 12 bases. Germline lookup yields CDR1 MNHEY and CDR2 SMNVEV (reference sequence). The CDR3 is 18 amino acids. The trim removed 3 bases at V and 2 bases at J, leaving 8 bases unmatched.

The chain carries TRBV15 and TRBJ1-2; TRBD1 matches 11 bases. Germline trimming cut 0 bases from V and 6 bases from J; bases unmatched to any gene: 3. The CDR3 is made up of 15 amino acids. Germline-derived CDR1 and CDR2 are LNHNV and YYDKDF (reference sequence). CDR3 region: CATSRDTDRGHGYTF. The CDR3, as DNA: TGTGCCACCAGCAGAGATACGGACAGGGGGCATGGCTACACCTTC.

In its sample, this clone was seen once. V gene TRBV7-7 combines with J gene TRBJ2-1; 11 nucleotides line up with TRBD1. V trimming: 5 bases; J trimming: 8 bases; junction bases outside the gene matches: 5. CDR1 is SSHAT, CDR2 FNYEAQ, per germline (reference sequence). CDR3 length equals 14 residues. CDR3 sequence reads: CASSAGTGGYEQFF. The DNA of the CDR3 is TGTGCCAGCAGCGCCGGGACAGGGGGTTATGAGCAGTTCTTC.

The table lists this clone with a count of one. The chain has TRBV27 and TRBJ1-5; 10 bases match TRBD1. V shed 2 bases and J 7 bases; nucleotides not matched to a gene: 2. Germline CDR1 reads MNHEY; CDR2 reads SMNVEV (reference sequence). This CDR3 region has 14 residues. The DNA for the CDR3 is TGTGCCAGCAGTTTAGGGACAGGGGAACAGCCCCAGCATTTT. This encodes CASSLGTGEQPQHF.

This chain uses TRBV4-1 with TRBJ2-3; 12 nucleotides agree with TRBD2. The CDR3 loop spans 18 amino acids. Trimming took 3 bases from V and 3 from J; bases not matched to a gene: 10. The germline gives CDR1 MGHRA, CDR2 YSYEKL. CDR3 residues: CASSHPGLAGKSTDTQYF. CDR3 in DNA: TGCGCCAGCAGCCACCCCGGACTAGCGGGAAAGTCGACAGATACGCAGTATTTT.

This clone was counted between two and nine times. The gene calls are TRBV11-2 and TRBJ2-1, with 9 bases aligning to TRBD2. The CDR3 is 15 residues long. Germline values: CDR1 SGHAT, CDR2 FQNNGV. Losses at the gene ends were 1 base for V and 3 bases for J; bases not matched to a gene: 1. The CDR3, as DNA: TGTGCCAGCAGCTTAGTACTAGCGGGCTACAATGAGCAGTTCTTC. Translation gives CASSLVLAGYNEQFF.

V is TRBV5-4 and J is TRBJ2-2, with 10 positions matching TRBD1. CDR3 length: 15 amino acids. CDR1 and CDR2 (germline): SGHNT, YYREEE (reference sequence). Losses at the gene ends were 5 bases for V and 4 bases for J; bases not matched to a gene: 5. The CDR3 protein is CASSFDRGLTGELFF. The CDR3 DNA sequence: TGTGCCAGCAGTTTTGACAGGGGGCTCACCGGGGAGCTGTTTTTT.

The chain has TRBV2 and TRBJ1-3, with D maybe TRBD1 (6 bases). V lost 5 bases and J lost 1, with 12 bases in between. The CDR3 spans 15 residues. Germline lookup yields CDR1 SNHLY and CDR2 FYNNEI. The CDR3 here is CASSPQGISGNTIYF. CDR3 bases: TGTGCCAGCAGTCCCCAGGGGATTTCTGGAAACACCATATATTTT.

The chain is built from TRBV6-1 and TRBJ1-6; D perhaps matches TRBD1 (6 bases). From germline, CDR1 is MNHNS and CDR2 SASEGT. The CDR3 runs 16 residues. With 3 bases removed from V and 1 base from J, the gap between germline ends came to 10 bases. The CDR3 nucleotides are TGTGCCAGCAGTGAGACAGGCGTATCCTATAATTCACCCCTCCACTTT. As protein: CASSETGVSYNSPLHF.

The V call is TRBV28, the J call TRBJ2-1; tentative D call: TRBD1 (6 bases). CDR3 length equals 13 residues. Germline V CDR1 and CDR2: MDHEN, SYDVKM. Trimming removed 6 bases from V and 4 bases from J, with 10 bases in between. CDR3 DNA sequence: TGTGCCAGCAGGCGTACAGGGTACAATGAGCAGTTCTTC. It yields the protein CASRRTGYNEQFF.

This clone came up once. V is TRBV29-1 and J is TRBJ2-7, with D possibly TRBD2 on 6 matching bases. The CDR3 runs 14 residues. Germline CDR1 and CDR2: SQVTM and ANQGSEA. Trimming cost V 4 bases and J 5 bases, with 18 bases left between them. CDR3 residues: CSVGRDSYLHEQYF. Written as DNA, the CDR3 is TGCAGCGTTGGGCGGGACTCCTACTTGCACGAGCAGTACTTC.